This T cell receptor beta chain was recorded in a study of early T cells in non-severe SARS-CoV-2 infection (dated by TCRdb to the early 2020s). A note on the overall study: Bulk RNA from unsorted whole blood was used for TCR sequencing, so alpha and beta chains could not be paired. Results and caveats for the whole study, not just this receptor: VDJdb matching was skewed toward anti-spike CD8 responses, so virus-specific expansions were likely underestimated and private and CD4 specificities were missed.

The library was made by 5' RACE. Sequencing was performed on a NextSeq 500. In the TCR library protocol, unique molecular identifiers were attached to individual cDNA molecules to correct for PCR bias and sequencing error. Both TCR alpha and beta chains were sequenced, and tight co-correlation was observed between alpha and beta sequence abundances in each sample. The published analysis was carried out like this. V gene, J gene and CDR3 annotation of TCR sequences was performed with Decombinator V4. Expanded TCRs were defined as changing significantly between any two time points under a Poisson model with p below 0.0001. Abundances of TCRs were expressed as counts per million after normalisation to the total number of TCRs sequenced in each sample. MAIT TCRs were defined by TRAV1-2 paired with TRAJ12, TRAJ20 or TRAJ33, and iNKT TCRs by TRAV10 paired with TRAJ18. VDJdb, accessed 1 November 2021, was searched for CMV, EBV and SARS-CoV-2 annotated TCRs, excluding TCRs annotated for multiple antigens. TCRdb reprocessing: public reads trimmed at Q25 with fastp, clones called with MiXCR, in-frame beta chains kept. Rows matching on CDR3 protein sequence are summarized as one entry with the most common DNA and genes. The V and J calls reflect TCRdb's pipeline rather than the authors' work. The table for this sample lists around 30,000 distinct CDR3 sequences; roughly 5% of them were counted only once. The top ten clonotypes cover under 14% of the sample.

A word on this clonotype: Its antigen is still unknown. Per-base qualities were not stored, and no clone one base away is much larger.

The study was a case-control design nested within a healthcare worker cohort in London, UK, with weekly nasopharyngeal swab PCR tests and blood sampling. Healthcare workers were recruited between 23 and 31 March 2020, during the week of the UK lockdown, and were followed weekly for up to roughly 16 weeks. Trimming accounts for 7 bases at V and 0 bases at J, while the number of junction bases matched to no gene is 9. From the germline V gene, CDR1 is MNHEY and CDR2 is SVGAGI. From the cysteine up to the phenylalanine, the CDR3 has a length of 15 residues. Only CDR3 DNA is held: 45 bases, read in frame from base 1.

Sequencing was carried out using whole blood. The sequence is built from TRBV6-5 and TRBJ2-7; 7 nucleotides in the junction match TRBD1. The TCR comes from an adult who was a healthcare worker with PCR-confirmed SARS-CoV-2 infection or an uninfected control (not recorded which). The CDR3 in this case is CASKAYRDSSYEQYF. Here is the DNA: TGTGCCAGCAAGGCTTACCGGGACAGCTCCTACGAGCAGTACTTC.